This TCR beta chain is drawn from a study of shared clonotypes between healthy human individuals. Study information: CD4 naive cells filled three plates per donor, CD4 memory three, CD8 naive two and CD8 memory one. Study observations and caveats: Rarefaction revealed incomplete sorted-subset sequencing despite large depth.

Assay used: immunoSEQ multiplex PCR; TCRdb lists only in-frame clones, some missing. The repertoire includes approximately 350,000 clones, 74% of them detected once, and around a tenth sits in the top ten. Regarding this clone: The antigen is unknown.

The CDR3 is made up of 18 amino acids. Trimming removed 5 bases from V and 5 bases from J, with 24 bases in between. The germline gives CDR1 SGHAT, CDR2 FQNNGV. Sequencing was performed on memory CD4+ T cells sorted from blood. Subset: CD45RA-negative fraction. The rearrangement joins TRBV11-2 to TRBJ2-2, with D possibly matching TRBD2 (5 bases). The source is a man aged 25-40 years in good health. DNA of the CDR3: TGTGCCAGCAGCACCGCCCCCCCTCAACTAGGAAAAACCGGGGAGCTGTTTTTT. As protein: CASSTAPPQLGKTGELFF.